Below are 25 T cell receptor beta chains sequenced from a single sample in a study of blood T cells in healthy people across ages. The authors ran a second PCR of about 7 to 11 cycles using a sample-barcoded 5' primer and a J-beta primer mix. Each CDR3 protein is one row after TCRdb ran MiXCR on the 5' RACE reads. This sample has about 1.8 million distinct CDR3 sequences, with roughly 52% found just once. Source material: blood. The receptors here all came from a woman aged 40 to 55 in good health.

This clonotype was counted between two and nine times. This sequence joins TRBV24-1 and TRBJ2-5; TRBD2 matches at 9 bases. V trimming: 3 bases; J trimming: 5 bases; junction bases outside the gene matches: 9. Germline-derived CDR1 and CDR2 are KGHDR and SFDVKD. CDR3 length: 16 amino acids. CDR3 DNA: TGTGCCACCAGTGATCGCGGGGGGGCGGGGCAGGAGACCCAGTACTTC. Its translation: CATSDRGGAGQETQYF.

This clonotype was counted a few times. The CDR3 spells CASSSDRGYEQFF. The CDR3 DNA reads as TGCGCCAGCAGCTCCGACAGGGGCTATGAGCAGTTCTTC. V gene TRBV5-1 combines with J gene TRBJ2-1, with 8 bases fitting TRBD1. The trim removed 3 bases at V and 8 bases at J, leaving 4 bases unmatched. Germline V gene lookup returns CDR1 SGHRS and CDR2 YFSETQ. The CDR3 is made up of 13 amino acids.

The table lists this clonotype with a count of one. The J gene is TRBJ1-1, the V gene TRBV7-2, with D possibly matching TRBD1 (6 bases). CDR3 length: 14 amino acids. Germline CDR1 SGHTA, CDR2 FQGNSA. Trimming cost V 5 bases and J 1 base, with 11 bases left between them. CDR3 amino acids: CASSKGQANTEAFF. The CDR3 coding sequence is TGTGCCAGCAGCAAGGGACAAGCGAACACTGAAGCTTTCTTT.

The V gene is TRBV7-2, the J gene TRBJ1-4; D remains ambiguous. The ends were cut back, 0 bases at V and 7 bases at J, with 12 bases in the middle. Germline V gene sequence: CDR1 SGHTA, CDR2 FQGNSA. The CDR3 consists of 15 residues. The CDR3, as DNA: TGTGCCAGCAGCTTAGCAGCGCTTCTAGGTGAAAAACTGTTTTTT. This translates into CASSLAALLGEKLFF.

Turning to this clonotype: The junction does not match germline at one end; this may be a read error. The gene calls are TRBV3-1 and TRBJ2-1; D ambiguous. Germline lookup yields CDR1 LGHDT and CDR2 YNNKEL (reference sequence). The CDR3 extends over 12 amino acids. The CDR3 region is CAGSQVKAEQFF. CDR3 DNA sequence: TGTGCCGGCAGCCAAGTAAAAGCCGAGCAGTTCTTC.

This chain joins TRBV6-2 or TRBV6-3 and TRBJ1-1, with 9 bases that match TRBD1. Trimming took 6 bases from V and 0 from J; bases not matched to a gene: 11. The CDR3 is 17 residues long. Germline CDR1 reads MNHEY; CDR2 reads SVGEGT. As DNA, the CDR3 is TGTGCCAGCAGCCCTCACAGGGGGCAGTGGTTGAACACTGAAGCTTTCTTT. Amino acids: CASSPHRGQWLNTEAFF.

CDR3 DNA: TGCGCCAGCAGCCAAGTCTCGGGGGGCAGTTCACCCCTCCACTTT. This encodes CASSQVSGGSSPLHF. The chain has TRBV4-3 and TRBJ1-6; D may be TRBD1 (6 bases). The CDR3 runs to 15 residues. Germline CDR1 is LGHNA and CDR2 is YSLEER. V was clipped by 1 base and J by 9 bases, with 13 bases between them.

The gene calls are TRBV11-2 and TRBJ2-3; 9 nucleotides agree with TRBD2. Germline V gives CDR1 SGHAT, CDR2 FQNNGV. The trim removed 4 bases at V and 3 bases at J, leaving 17 bases unmatched. This CDR3 region has 19 residues. CDR3 residues: CASSWPEGHSGGRTDTQYF. DNA for the CDR3: TGTGCCAGCAGCTGGCCGGAGGGACATAGCGGGGGAAGGACAGATACGCAGTATTTT.

The rearrangement uses TRBV29-1 and TRBJ2-3; D is ambiguous. There are 14 residues in the CDR3. The germline V gene has CDR1 SQVTM and CDR2 ANQGSEA. Deletions cut 3 bases from V and 5 bases from J, with 15 bases between. CDR3 coding DNA: TGCAGCGTTGAGGGAATGCGGTCCGGAGATACGCAGTATTTT. Its translation is CSVEGMRSGDTQYF.

The genes are TRBV2 and TRBJ1-1; 9 bases agree with TRBD1. The V gene end was trimmed by 8 bases and the J gene end by 2 bases; junction bases not matched to a gene: 9. The CDR3 is 15 amino acids. CDR1 is SNHLY and CDR2 is FYNNEI in the germline V gene. This chain's CDR3 is CASPPGTGRNTEAFF. The CDR3 nucleotides read TGTGCCAGCCCACCCGGGACAGGGCGAAACACTGAAGCTTTCTTT.

This chain links TRBV7-2 with TRBJ2-4; D ambiguous. TRBJ2-5 explains the end of the DNA better; the J call may be wrong. The CDR3 spans 14 residues. In germline, CDR1 is SGHTA, CDR2 FQGNSA. The DNA for the CDR3 is TGTACCAGCAGCTTAGGCGTCTATCAAGAGACCCAGTACTTC. Residues: CTSSLGVYQETQYF.

The chain recombines TRBV20-1 with TRBJ2-5, with 8 positions matching TRBD1. The trim removed 4 bases at V and 5 bases at J, leaving 6 bases unmatched. The CDR3 has 13 residues. CDR1 and CDR2 from the germline V gene are DFQATT and SNEGSKA (reference sequence). CDR3 DNA: TGCAGTGCTACCAGGACAGGGCGGGAGACCCAGTACTTC. Its translation is CSATRTGRETQYF.

This clonotype appeared a few times. The chain couples TRBV27 to TRBJ2-7; 14 positions match TRBD2. Germline lookup yields CDR1 MNHEY and CDR2 SMNVEV (reference sequence). Germline trimming cut 6 bases from V and 3 bases from J; bases unmatched to any gene: 10. The CDR3 is 17 amino acids. The CDR3 DNA is TGTGCCAGCAGCATCGGACTAGCGGGGGGCGCCGTCTACGAGCAGTACTTC. Encoded protein: CASSIGLAGGAVYEQYF.

CDR3 in DNA: TGCAGTGCTAGGGGCGGGGCCTATGGCTACACCTTC. Its protein product is CSARGGAYGYTF. This rearrangement joins TRBV20-1 to TRBJ1-2; weak D call: TRBD1 (5 bases). With 3 bases removed from V and 4 bases from J, the gap between germline ends came to 9 bases. There are 12 residues in the CDR3. Germline V gene sequence: CDR1 DFQATT, CDR2 SNEGSKA (reference sequence).

The gene calls are TRBV10-2 and TRBJ1-5; perhaps TRBD1 as D (5 bases). V gave up 6 bases and J gave up 2 bases, with 14 bases separating them. Germline V lookup: CDR1 WSHSY, CDR2 SAAADI. This CDR3 spans 15 amino acids. The DNA of the CDR3 is TGCGCCAGCAGGGCGGAAGGGGAAGGCAATCAGCCCCAGCATTTT. It translates to CASRAEGEGNQPQHF.

CDR3 region: CSAHIGGAGSYGYTF. The CDR3 nucleotides are TGCAGTGCTCACATCGGCGGGGCGGGAAGCTATGGCTACACCTTC. This rearrangement joins TRBV20-1 to TRBJ1-2, with a possible D match to TRBD1 (5 bases). V was clipped by 5 bases and J by 4 bases, with 20 bases between them. The germline CDR1 and CDR2 sequences are DFQATT and SNEGSKA (reference sequence). The CDR3 spans 15 residues.

To note about this clonotype: Relative to the germline gene, one junction end is altered; a read error may explain this. CDR3 amino acids: CAGSKAVAGQETQYF. The CDR3 DNA reads as TGTGCCGGCAGCAAAGCTGTTGCGGGGCAAGAGACCCAGTACTTC. The chain links TRBV7-2 to TRBJ2-5; tentative D call: TRBD2 (6 bases). Germline CDR1 is SGHTA and CDR2 is FQGNSA. CDR3 size: 15 residues.

This clonotype was found a few times. J is TRBJ1-2 and V is TRBV20-1; possibly TRBD1 for D (6 bases). The germline V gene encodes CDR1 DFQATT and CDR2 SNEGSKA (reference sequence). This CDR3 is 12 amino acids long. V was cut by 3 bases and J by 4 bases, with 9 bases left in between. In nucleotides, the CDR3 is TGCAGTGCTAGGGAGGGGGTCTATGGCTACACCTTC. Translated, it gives CSAREGVYGYTF.

The chain recombines TRBV20-1 with TRBJ1-6; 8 bases fit TRBD1. With 5 bases clipped from V and 8 bases from J, the junction kept 8 bases outside the gene matches. The CDR3 totals 14 residues. Germline V gene data show CDR1 as DFQATT and CDR2 as SNEGSKA (reference sequence). The CDR3 region has the DNA TGCAGTGCTTCCCCCGGGACAGGAGATTCACCCCTCCACTTT. The encoded protein is CSASPGTGDSPLHF.

This chain uses TRBV20-1 with TRBJ1-1; TRBD1 is a possible D gene (5 bases). This CDR3 is built from 12 residues. Germline CDR1 DFQATT, CDR2 SNEGSKA (reference sequence). The CDR3 DNA is TGCAGACCACAGAGGGGGAACACTGAAGCTTTCTTT. Protein: CRPQRGNTEAFF.

In this sample, this clonotype turned up a few times. J is TRBJ2-6 and V is TRBV7-2; D is possibly TRBD1 (5 bases). Trimming stripped 1 base from V and 1 base from J, with 11 bases between. Germline lookup yields CDR1 SGHTA and CDR2 FQGNSA. The CDR3 covers 17 residues. DNA of the CDR3: TGTGCCAGCAGCTTAGTGGGGCAGGGATCTGGGGCCAACGTCCTGACTTTC. Translating it yields CASSLVGQGSGANVLTF. The full variable domain, rest sourced from reference TRBV7-2 and TRBJ2-6, is GAGVSQSPSNKVTEKGKDVELRCDPISGHTALYWYRQSLGQGLEFLIYFQGNSAPDKSGLPSDRFSAERTGGSVSTLTIQRTQQEDSAVYLCASSLVGQGSGANVLTFGAGSRLTVL.

J is TRBJ2-7 and V is TRBV5-1, with a possible D match to TRBD2 (6 bases). The ends were cut back, 5 bases at V and 3 bases at J, with 12 bases in the middle. The CDR3 extends over 13 amino acids. Germline assignment: CDR1 SGHRS and CDR2 YFSETQ. The CDR3 here is CASSPPRDYEQYF. In DNA form, the CDR3 reads TGCGCCAGCAGTCCCCCGCGGGACTACGAGCAGTACTTC.

The chain uses TRBV5-1 and TRBJ2-3; perhaps D is TRBD1 or TRBD2 (5 bases each). This CDR3 spans 15 amino acids. The ends were cut back, 3 bases at V and 6 bases at J, with 17 bases in the middle. Germline V lookup: CDR1 SGHRS, CDR2 YFSETQ. In nucleotides, the CDR3 is TGCGCCAGCAGCTGGGGGACGGCTGAGGCGGATACGCAGTATTTT. Translation gives CASSWGTAEADTQYF.

This clonotype has just one count. At one of its ends the junction is not consistent with the germline gene, which may arise from a read error. The chain joins TRBV7-2 to TRBJ1-5; the D is unclear. This CDR3 has 13 residues. Germline V gene sequence: CDR1 SGHTA, CDR2 FQGNSA. Written as DNA, the CDR3 is TGTGCCAGCCGCCGGAATAGCAATCAGCCCCGGCATTTT. Translation: CASRRNSNQPRHF.

This clonotype occurred a few times. The chain recombines TRBV25-1 with TRBJ2-5, with TRBD2 identical over 10 bases. The CDR3 contains 16 residues. V lost 2 bases and J lost 0; bases outside the gene matches: 3. CDR1 is MGHDK, CDR2 SYGVNS, per germline. CDR3 loop: CASSELAGDHQETQYF. The CDR3 bases are TGTGCCAGCAGTGAACTAGCGGGGGACCACCAAGAGACCCAGTACTTC.